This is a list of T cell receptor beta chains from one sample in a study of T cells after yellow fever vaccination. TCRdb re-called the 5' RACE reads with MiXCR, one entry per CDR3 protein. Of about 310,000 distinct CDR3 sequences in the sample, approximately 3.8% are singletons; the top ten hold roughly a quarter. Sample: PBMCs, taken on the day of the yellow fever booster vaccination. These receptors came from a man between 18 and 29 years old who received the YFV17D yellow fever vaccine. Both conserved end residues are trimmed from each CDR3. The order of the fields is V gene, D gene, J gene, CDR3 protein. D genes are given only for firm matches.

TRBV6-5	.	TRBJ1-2	ASRESGGHGYT
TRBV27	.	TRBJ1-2	ASSSLLTISGYT
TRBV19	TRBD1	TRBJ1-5	ASRPIDRGFNQPQH
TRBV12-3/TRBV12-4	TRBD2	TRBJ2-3	ASSLVRERLAGGRDTQY
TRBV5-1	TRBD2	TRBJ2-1	ASSRTLTGGGEQF
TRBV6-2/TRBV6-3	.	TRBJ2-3	ASRRQAPRDTQY
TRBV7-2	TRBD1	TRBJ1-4	ASSLALTGANEKLF
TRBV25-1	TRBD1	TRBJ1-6	ASSEGDRGNSPLH
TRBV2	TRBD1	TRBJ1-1	ASRNWDRDYEAF
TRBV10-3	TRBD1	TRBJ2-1	AGRAGGYNEQF
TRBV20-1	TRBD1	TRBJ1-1	SARRPGQTASEAF
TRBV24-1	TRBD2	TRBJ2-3	ATSDPLGLAGRNTDTQY
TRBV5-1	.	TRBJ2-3	ASSLARGARTDTQY
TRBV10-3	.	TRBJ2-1	ATASSYNEQF
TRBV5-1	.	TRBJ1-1	ASSLPGGGNTEAF
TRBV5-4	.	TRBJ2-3	ASSFGRGSTDTQY
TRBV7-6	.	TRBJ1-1	ASSAEGGRTEAF
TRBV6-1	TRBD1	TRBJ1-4	ASSPTGRGRLNEKLF
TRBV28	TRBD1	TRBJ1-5	ASSSRVRDRERTQH
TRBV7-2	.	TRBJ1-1	ASSSHHGTEAF
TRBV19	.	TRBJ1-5	ASSSRVYQPQH
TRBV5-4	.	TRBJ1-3	ASREPVGNTIY
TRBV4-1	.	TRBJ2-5	ASSQNQGRPETQY
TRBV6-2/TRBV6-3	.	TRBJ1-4	ASRRPTRTLNEKLF
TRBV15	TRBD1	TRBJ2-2	ATSRGQGAYTGELF
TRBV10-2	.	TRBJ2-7	ASSESYSVYEQY
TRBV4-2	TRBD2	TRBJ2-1	ASSQRGGEREQF
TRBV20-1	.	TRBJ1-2	SAPDPDKRDGYT
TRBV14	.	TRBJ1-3	ASSKLPRSSGNTIY
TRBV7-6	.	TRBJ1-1	ASSLFETRNTEAF
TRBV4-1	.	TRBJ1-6	ASSQGDMSYSPLH
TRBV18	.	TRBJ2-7	ASSPAGDSYEQY
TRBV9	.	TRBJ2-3	ASSGQVSGWADTQY
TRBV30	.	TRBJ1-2	AWSDNNYGYT